This TCR beta chain was identified during a study of OX40 agonist ivuxolimab in advanced cancers. Study information: Clinicians treated patients with ivuxolimab, an agonistic anti-OX40 (CD134) antibody.

Clones were sequenced by immunoSEQ multiplex PCR, and TCRdb holds only the in-frame ones, with some missing. The sample records 20,000 to 25,000 clones, roughly 77% being singletons. CDR3 length: 17 amino acids. The germline CDR1 and CDR2 sequences are SGDLS and YYNGEE. Trimming stripped 0 bases from V and 3 bases from J, with 17 bases between. The study sampled blood at baseline, cycle 4 day 1, and cycle 7 day 1. Material: CD4+ or CD8+ T cells sorted from blood, obtained in a trial of the OX40 agonist ivuxolimab. This sequence was found in an adult with an advanced solid tumor such as melanoma, head and neck, liver or kidney cancer. The chain combines TRBV9 with TRBJ2-3, with D possibly being TRBD2 (5 bases). In DNA form, the CDR3 reads TGTGCCAGCAGCGTAGCAATAGCGAACCTGGGTACAGATACGCAGTATTTT. Protein product: CASSVAIANLGTDTQYF.